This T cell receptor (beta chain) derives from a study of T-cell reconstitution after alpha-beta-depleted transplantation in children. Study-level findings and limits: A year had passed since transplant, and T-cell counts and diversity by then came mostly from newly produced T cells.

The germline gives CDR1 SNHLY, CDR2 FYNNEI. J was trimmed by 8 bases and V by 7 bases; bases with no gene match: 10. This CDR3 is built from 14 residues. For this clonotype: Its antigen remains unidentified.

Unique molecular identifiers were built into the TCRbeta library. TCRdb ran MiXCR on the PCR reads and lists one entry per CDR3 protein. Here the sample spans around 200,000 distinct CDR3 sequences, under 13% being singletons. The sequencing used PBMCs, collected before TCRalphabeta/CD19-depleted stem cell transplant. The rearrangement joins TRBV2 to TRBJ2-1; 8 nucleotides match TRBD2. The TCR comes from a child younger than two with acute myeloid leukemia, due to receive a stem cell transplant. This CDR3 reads CASTPGLGGDEQFF. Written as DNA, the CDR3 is TGTGCCAGCACCCCGGGACTAGGAGGGGATGAGCAGTTCTTC.